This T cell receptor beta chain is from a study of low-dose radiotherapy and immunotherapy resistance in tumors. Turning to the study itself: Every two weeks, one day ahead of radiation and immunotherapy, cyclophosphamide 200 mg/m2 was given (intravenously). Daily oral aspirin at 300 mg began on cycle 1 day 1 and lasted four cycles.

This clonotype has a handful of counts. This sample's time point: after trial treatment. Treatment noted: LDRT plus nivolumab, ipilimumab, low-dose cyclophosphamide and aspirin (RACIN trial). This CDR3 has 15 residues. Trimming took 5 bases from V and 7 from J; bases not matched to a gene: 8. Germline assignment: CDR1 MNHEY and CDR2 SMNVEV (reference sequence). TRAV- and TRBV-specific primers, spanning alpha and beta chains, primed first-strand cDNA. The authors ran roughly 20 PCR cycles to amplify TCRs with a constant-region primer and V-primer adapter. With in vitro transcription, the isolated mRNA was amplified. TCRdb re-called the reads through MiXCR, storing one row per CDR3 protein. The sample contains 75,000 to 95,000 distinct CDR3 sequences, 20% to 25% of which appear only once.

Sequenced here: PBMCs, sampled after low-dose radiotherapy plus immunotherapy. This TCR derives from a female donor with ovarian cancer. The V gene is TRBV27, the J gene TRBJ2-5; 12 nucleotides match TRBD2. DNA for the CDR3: TGTGCCAGCAGTCCTAGCGGGGGGGCTCGGTGGACCCAGTACTTC. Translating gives CASSPSGGARWTQYF.